The 29 T cell receptor beta chains below were found in one sample sequenced in a study of monozygotic twins with inflammatory bowel disease. From its re-call of the 5' RACE reads, TCRdb lists each CDR3 protein once, without DNA. Recorded for this sample: over 120,000 distinct CDR3 sequences. The sequencing input was blood. The source is a human donor with ulcerative colitis or Crohn's disease, or a healthy co-twin of an affected twin (not recorded which).

This sequence joins TRBV6-1 and TRBJ2-2; lacking DNA, the TRBD1 call made by TCRdb goes unchecked. The CDR3 length is 15 residues. Germline CDR1 MNHNS, CDR2 SASEGT. The CDR3 region is CASSEGQGYTGELFF.

Here the CDR3 reads CASSLENLGSKNIQYF. The chain recombines TRBV7-2 with TRBJ2-4. The CDR3 consists of 16 residues. CDR1 SGHTA and CDR2 FQGNSA come from the germline V gene. The variable domain in full, with the rest retrieved from reference TRBV7-2 and TRBJ2-4, is GAGVSQSPSNKVTEKGKDVELRCDPISGHTALYWYRQSLGQGLEFLIYFQGNSAPDKSGLPSDRFSAERTGGSVSTLTIQRTQQEDSAVYLCASSLENLGSKNIQYFGAGTRLSVL.

The CDR3 reads CASSQDKEITGYGGANVLTF. The chain carries TRBV4-1 and TRBJ2-6; TCRdb returns TRBD1, unconfirmable since there is no DNA. The germline V gene encodes CDR1 MGHRA and CDR2 YSYEKL. CDR3 length: 20 amino acids.

The chain carries TRBV29-1 and TRBJ2-7. In germline, CDR1 is SQVTM, CDR2 ANQGSEA. This CDR3 region has 12 residues. CDR3 protein: CSVEETPYEQYF.

V usage is TRBV5-6 and J usage is TRBJ2-1; TCRdb reports TRBD1, a call that lacks DNA to check it against. This CDR3 is built from 14 residues. From germline, CDR1 is SGHDT and CDR2 YYEEEE. The CDR3 loop is CASSLRGGDNEQFF.

The CDR3 reads CASTLDRAVNEQFF. The chain links TRBV28 to TRBJ2-1; TCRdb designates TRBD1, a call that cannot be tested without DNA. Germline CDR1 reads MDHEN; CDR2 reads SYDVKM. The CDR3 loop spans 14 amino acids.

The CDR3 protein is CASSLPLRGRKLAKNIQYF. The V call is TRBV11-2, the J call TRBJ2-4; TCRdb designates TRBD1, a call that cannot be tested without DNA. This CDR3 is built from 19 residues. Germline lookup yields CDR1 SGHAT and CDR2 FQNNGV.

J is TRBJ1-6 and V is TRBV27; TCRdb lists TRBD1, though no DNA is available to test this call. This CDR3 comprises 15 residues. The germline V gene has CDR1 MNHEY and CDR2 SMNVEV (reference sequence). The CDR3 here is CASSLGGATNSPLHF.

V is TRBV5-1 and J is TRBJ2-7; TCRdb names TRBD1, which stays unverified in the absence of DNA. Germline lookup yields CDR1 SGHRS and CDR2 YFSETQ. CDR3 length equals 15 residues. CDR3 amino acids: CASAPGTGRTYEQYF.

This chain links TRBV27 with TRBJ1-3; TCRdb selects TRBD1, and the lack of DNA leaves this call unchecked. The CDR3 spans 14 residues. Germline CDR1 reads MNHEY; CDR2 reads SMNVEV (reference sequence). Here the CDR3 reads CASSSGTPGNTIYF.

J is TRBJ2-1 and V is TRBV29-1; without DNA, the TCRdb call of TRBD2 cannot be checked. The CDR3 covers 15 residues. Germline V lookup: CDR1 SQVTM, CDR2 ANQGSEA. The CDR3 sequence is CSSEFSGPGGRGQFF.

The chain combines TRBV12-3 or TRBV12-4 with TRBJ1-1; the D call from TCRdb, TRBD1, cannot be confirmed without DNA. The length of the CDR3 is 11 residues. The CDR3 loop reads CASSSQGRAFF.

The chain recombines TRBV6-1 with TRBJ2-1; TCRdb's D gene call, TRBD1, goes unchecked for lack of DNA. The CDR3 runs 15 residues. The germline CDR1 and CDR2 sequences are MNHNS and SASEGT. CDR3 residues: CASSQIGVAPNEQFF.

This chain joins TRBV5-6 and TRBJ2-7; TCRdb's D gene call, TRBD1, goes unchecked for lack of DNA. This CDR3 is built from 15 residues. The germline CDR1 and CDR2 sequences are SGHDT and YYEEEE. The CDR3 spells CASSSVGQGTYEQYF. Combining the CDR3 with reference TRBV5-6 and TRBJ2-7 gives the whole variable domain DAGVTQSPTHLIKTRGQQVTLRCSPKSGHDTVSWYQQALGQGPQFIFQYYEEEERQRGNFPDRFSGHQFPNYSSELNVNALLLGDSALYLCASSSVGQGTYEQYFGPGTRLTVT.

This CDR3 reads CASSLEGSITEAFF. The chain combines TRBV7-2 with TRBJ1-1; TCRdb returns TRBD1, unconfirmable since there is no DNA. This CDR3 spans 14 amino acids. Germline V lookup: CDR1 SGHTA, CDR2 FQGNSA.

J is TRBJ2-5 and V is TRBV5-5. Germline CDR1 SGHKS, CDR2 YYEKEE (reference sequence). The CDR3 runs 16 residues. CDR3: CASSLVFGVQVETQYF. Full variable domain (remainder filled in from reference TRBV5-5 and TRBJ2-5): DAGVTQSPTHLIKTRGQQVTLRCSPISGHKSVSWYQQVLGQGPQFIFQYYEKEERGRGNFPDRFSARQFPNYSSELNVNALLLGDSALYLCASSLVFGVQVETQYFGPGTRLLVL.

The V gene is TRBV7-9, the J gene TRBJ2-2; TCRdb picks TRBD2, but there is no DNA to check that call. CDR1 and CDR2 (germline): SEHNR, FQNEAQ (reference sequence). This CDR3 region has 15 residues. The CDR3 region is CASSPSGRETGELFF.

The V call is TRBV10-3, the J call TRBJ2-5; TCRdb reports TRBD1, a call that lacks DNA to check it against. Germline CDR1 and CDR2: ENHRY and SYGVKD. The CDR3 spans 17 residues. CDR3 loop: CAISEFRGAGYQETQYF.

This chain uses TRBV7-2 with TRBJ2-7; TCRdb selects TRBD1, and the lack of DNA leaves this call unchecked. The CDR3 is 15 residues long. Germline assignment: CDR1 SGHTA and CDR2 FQGNSA. Here the CDR3 reads CASSWKGDPSYEQYF.

The chain has TRBV5-1 and TRBJ2-7. This CDR3 contains 14 residues. Germline values: CDR1 SGHRS, CDR2 YFSETQ. This CDR3 is CASSLGQFTYEQYF.

Here the CDR3 reads CASSLARHPNTGELFF. This chain links TRBV12-3 or TRBV12-4 with TRBJ2-2. The CDR3 is 16 residues long.

CDR3 protein: CASISDRVRTEAFF. The chain uses TRBV5-1 and TRBJ1-1. This CDR3 spans 14 amino acids. In germline, CDR1 is SGHRS, CDR2 YFSETQ.

The gene calls are TRBV19 and TRBJ1-1. Germline-derived CDR1 and CDR2 are LNHDA and SQIVND (reference sequence). There are 17 residues in the CDR3. The CDR3: CASSPTFRGPMATEAFF. Supplemented by reference TRBV19 and TRBJ1-1, the full variable domain reads DGGITQSPKYLFRKEGQNVTLSCEQNLNHDAMYWYRQDPGQGLRLIYYSQIVNDFQKGDIAEGYSVSREKKESFPLTVTSAQKNPTAFYLCASSPTFRGPMATEAFFGQGTRLTVV.

The chain employs TRBV29-1 and TRBJ1-2; TCRdb designates TRBD1, a call that cannot be tested without DNA. Germline lookup yields CDR1 SQVTM and CDR2 ANQGSEA. The CDR3 totals 12 residues. The CDR3 sequence is CSVPGPYYGYTF.

The chain links TRBV4-2 to TRBJ1-1; TCRdb's D call, TRBD1, is unchecked because there is no DNA. Germline CDR1 LGHNA, CDR2 YNFKEQ. CDR3 length: 16 residues. The CDR3: CASSQQDRGLNTEAFF.

The chain employs TRBV29-1 and TRBJ2-3; the TCRdb D gene call, TRBD1, has no DNA to confirm it. The V gene's germline CDR1 is SQVTM and CDR2 ANQGSEA. The CDR3 contains 14 residues. CDR3 sequence reads: CSVGRGTSTDTQYF.

J is TRBJ1-2 and V is TRBV12-3 or TRBV12-4. The CDR3 loop spans 12 amino acids. The CDR3 sequence is CASTQDSPGYTF.

The rearrangement joins TRBV29-1 to TRBJ2-2; lacking DNA, the TRBD1 call made by TCRdb goes unchecked. The CDR3 loop spans 14 amino acids. Germline V gene sequence: CDR1 SQVTM, CDR2 ANQGSEA. The CDR3 is CSVGGRTNTGELFF.

The chain recombines TRBV5-1 with TRBJ1-2; TCRdb returns TRBD1, unconfirmable since there is no DNA. Germline V lookup: CDR1 SGHRS, CDR2 YFSETQ. This CDR3 is built from 12 residues. CDR3 residues: CATEGGPGGYTF.